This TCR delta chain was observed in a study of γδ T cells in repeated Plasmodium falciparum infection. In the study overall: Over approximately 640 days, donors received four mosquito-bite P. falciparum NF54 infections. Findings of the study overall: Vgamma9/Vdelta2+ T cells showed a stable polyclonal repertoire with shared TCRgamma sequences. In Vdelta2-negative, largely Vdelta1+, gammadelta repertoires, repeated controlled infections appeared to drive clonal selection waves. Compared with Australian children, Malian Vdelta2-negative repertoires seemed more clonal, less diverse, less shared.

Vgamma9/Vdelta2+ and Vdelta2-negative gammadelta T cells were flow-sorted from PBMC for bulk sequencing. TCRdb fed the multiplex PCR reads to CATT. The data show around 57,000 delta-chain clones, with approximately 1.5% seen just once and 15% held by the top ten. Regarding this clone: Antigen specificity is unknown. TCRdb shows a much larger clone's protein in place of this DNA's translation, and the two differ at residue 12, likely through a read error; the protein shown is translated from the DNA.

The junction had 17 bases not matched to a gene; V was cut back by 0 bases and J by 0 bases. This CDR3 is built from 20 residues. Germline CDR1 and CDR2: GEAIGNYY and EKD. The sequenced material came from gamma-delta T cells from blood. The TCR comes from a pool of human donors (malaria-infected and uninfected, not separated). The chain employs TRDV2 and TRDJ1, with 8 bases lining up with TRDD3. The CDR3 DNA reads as TGTGCCTGTGACACCGCATGGGCTGGGGGACCCCTCTGGGACACCGATAAACTCATCTTT. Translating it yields CACDTAWAGGPLWDTDKLIF.